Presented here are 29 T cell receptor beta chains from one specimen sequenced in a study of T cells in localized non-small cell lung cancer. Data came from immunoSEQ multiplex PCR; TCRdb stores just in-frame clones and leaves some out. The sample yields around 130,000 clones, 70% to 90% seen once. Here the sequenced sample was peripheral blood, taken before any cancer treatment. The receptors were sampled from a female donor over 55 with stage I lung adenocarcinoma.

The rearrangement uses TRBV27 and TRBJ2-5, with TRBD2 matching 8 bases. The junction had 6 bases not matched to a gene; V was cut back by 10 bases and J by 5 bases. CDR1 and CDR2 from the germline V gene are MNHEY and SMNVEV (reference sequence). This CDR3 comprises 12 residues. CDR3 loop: CATRRGGETQYF. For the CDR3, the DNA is TGTGCCACGAGACGGGGGGGCGAGACCCAGTACTTC.

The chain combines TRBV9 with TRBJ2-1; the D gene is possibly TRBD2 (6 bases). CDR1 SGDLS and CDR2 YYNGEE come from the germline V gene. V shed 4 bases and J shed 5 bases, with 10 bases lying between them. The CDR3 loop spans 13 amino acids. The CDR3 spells CASSLGTHNEQFF. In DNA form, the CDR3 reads TGTGCCAGCAGCCTGGGGACTCACAATGAGCAGTTCTTC.

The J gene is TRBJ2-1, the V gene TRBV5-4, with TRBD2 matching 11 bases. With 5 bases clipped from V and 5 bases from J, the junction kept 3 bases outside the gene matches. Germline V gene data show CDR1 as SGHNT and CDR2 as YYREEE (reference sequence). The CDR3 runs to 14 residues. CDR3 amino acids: CASRTSGKHNEQFF. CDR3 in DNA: TGTGCCAGCAGGACTAGCGGGAAGCACAATGAGCAGTTCTTC.

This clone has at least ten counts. Here the CDR3 reads CASSSTSGRALYQETQYF. The CDR3 DNA sequence: TGTGCCAGCAGCTCGACTAGCGGGAGGGCCCTCTATCAAGAGACCCAGTACTTC. The chain is built from TRBV5-4 and TRBJ2-5, with 14 bases identical to TRBD2. This CDR3 is 18 amino acids long. Germline V gives CDR1 SGHNT, CDR2 YYREEE (reference sequence). V shed 3 bases, J shed 2 bases, and the junction held 9 bases outside the gene matches.

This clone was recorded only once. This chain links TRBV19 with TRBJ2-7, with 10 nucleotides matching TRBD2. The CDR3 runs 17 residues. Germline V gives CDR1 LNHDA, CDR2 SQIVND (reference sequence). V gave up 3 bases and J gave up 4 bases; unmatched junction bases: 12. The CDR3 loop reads CASSMGRTSGTTYEQYF. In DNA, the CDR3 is TGTGCCAGTAGTATGGGGCGCACTAGCGGGACCACTTACGAGCAGTACTTC.

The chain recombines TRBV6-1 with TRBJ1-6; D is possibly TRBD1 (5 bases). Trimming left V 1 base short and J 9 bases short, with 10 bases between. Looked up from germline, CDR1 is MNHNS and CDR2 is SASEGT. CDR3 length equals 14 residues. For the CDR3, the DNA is TGTGCCAGCAGTGAAGATGGGGGTGGTTCACCCCTCCACTTT. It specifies CASSEDGGGSPLHF.

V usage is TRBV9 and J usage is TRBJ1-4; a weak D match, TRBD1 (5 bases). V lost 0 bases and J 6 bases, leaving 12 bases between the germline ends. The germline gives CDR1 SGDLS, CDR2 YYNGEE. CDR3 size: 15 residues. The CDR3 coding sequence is TGTGCCAGCAGCGTAGGGGTGGTGGGGGATGAAAAACTGTTTTTT. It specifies CASSVGVVGDEKLFF.

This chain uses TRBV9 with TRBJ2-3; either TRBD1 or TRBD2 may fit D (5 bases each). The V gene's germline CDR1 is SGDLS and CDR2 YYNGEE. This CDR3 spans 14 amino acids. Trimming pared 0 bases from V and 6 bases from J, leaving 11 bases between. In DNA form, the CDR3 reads TGTGCCAGCAGCGTAGACCCCGGGGCTGATACGCAGTATTTT. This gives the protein CASSVDPGADTQYF.

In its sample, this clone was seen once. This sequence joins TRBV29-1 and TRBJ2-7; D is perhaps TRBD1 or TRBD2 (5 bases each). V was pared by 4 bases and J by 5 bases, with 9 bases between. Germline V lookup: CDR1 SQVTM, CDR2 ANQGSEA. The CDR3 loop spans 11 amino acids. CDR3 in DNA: TGCAGCGTTGGTGGGGGTCACGAGCAGTACTTC. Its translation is CSVGGGHEQYF.

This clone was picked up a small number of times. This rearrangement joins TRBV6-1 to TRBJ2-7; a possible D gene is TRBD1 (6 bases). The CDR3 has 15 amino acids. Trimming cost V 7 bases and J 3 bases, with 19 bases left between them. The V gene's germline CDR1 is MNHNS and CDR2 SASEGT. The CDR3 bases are TGTGCCAGCACGAGATCTGTCCAGGGGAGCTACGAGCAGTACTTC. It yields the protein CASTRSVQGSYEQYF.

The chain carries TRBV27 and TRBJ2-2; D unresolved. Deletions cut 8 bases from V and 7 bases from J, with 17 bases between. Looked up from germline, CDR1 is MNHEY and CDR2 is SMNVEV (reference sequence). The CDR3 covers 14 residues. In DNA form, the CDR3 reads TGTGCCAGCCTCGTTAGTCCGGGTATCGGGGAGCTGTTTTTT. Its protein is CASLVSPGIGELFF.

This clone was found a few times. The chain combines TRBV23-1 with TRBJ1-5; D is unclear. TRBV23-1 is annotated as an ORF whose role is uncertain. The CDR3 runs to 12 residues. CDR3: CARRRSNQPQHF. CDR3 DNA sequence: TGCGCTAGACGGAGGAGCAATCAGCCCCAGCATTTT.

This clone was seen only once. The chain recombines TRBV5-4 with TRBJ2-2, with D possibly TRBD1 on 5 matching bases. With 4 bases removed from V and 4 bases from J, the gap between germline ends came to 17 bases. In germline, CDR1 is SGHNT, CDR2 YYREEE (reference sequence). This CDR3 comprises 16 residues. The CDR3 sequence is CASSPGRQRSTGELFF. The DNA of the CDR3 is TGTGCCAGCAGCCCCGGTCGACAGCGAAGCACCGGGGAGCTGTTTTTT.

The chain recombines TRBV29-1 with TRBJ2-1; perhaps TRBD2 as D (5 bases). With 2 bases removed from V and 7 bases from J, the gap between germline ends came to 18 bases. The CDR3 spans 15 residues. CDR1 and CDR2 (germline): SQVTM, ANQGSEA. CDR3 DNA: TGCAGCGTTGAAACCCAGGAGCGGCCTTTGAATGAGCAGTTCTTC. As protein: CSVETQERPLNEQFF.

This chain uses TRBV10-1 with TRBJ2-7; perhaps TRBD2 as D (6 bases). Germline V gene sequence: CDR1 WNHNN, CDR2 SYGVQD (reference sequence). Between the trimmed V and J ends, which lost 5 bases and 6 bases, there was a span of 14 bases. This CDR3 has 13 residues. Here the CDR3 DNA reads TGCGCCAGCAGTCTAGATGGAGGGAGCGAGCAGTACTTC. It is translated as CASSLDGGSEQYF.

The CDR3 DNA reads TGTGCCAGCAGTGAGGCCGGGACAGGATCGGCAAAACTGTTTTTT. Protein: CASSEAGTGSAKLFF. The chain is built from TRBV25-1 and TRBJ1-4, with 8 bases fitting TRBD1. Germline V lookup: CDR1 MGHDK, CDR2 SYGVNS. CDR3 size: 15 residues. V dropped 3 bases and J dropped 10; count of bases not matched to a gene: 10.

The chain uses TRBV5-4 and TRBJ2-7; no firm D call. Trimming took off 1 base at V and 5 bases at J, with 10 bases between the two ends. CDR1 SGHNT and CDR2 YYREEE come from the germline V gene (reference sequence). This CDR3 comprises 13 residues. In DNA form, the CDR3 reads TGTGCCAGCAGCTTGCCAAACAGTGACGAGCAGTACTTC. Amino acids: CASSLPNSDEQYF.

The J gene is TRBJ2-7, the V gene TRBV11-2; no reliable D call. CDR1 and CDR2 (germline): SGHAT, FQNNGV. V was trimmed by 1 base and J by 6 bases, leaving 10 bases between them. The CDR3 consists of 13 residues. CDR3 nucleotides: TGTGCCAGCAGCTTAGCCCCGTCCCCCGAGCAGTACTTC. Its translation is CASSLAPSPEQYF.

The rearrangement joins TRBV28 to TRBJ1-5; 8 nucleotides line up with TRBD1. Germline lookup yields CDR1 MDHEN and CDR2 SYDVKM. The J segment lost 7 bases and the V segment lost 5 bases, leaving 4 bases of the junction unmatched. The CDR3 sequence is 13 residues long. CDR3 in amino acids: CASSRTGTQPQHF. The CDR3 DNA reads TGTGCCAGCAGTCGGACAGGGACCCAGCCCCAGCATTTT.

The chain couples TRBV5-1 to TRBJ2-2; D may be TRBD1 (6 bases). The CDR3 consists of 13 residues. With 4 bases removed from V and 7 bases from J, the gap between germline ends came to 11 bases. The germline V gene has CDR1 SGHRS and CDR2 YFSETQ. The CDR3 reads CASSSRGNGELFF. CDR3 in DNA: TGCGCCAGCAGCAGCAGGGGTAACGGGGAGCTGTTTTTT. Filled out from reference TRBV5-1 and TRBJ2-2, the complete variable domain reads KAGVTQTPRYLIKTRGQQVTLSCSPISGHRSVSWYQQTPGQGLQFLFEYFSETQRNKGNFPGRFSGRQFSNSRSEMNVSTLELGDSALYLCASSSRGNGELFFGEGSRLTVL.

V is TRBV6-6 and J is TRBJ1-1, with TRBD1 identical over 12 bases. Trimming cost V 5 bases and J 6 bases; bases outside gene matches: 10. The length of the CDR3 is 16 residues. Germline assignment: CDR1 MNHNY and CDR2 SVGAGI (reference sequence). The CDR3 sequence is CASSRGDRGRISEAFF. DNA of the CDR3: TGTGCCAGCAGTCGAGGGGACAGGGGGCGAATCTCTGAAGCTTTCTTT.

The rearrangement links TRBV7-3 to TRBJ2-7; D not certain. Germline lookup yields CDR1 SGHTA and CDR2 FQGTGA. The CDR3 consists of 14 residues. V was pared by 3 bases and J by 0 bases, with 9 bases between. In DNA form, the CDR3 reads TGTGCCAGCAGCTTTCGTGGCGGCTCCTACGAGCAGTACTTC. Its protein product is CASSFRGGSYEQYF.

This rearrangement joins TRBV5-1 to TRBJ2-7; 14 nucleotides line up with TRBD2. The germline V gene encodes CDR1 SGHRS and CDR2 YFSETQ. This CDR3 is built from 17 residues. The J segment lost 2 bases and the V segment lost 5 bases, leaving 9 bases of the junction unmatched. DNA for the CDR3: TGCGCCAGCAGTGGGACTAGCGGGGGATTACTACCCTACGAGCAGTACTTC. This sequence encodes CASSGTSGGLLPYEQYF.

CDR3 coding DNA: TGTGCCAGCAGTTTCAAAGCGGGGGGGGGCACAGATACGCAGTATTTT. This translates into CASSFKAGGGTDTQYF. The chain has TRBV6-5 and TRBJ2-3, with 10 bases that match TRBD2. V was clipped by 4 bases and J by 1 base; unmatched bases: 5. CDR3 length: 16 residues. CDR1 and CDR2 (germline): MNHEY, SVGAGI.

The CDR3 here is CASSLVTTDTQYF. The CDR3, as DNA: TGTGCCAGCAGCTTAGTAACCACAGATACGCAGTATTTT. V gene TRBV7-2 combines with J gene TRBJ2-3; no clear D. The V gene's germline CDR1 is SGHTA and CDR2 FQGNSA. The V end was cut by 1 base, the J end by 2 bases, with 4 bases between. CDR3 size: 13 residues.

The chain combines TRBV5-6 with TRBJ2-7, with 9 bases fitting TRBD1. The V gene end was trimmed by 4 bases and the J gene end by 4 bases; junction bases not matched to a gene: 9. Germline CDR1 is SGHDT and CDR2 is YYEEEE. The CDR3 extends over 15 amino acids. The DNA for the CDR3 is TGTGCCAGCAGCATGACCGGGACAGGGATTTACGAGCAGTACTTC. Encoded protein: CASSMTGTGIYEQYF.

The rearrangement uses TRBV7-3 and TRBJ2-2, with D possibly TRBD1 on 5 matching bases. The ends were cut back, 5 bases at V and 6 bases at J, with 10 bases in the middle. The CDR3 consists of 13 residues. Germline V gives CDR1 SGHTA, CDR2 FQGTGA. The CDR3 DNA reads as TGTGCCAGCAGCACAACGACAGCCGGGGAGCTGTTTTTT. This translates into CASSTTTAGELFF. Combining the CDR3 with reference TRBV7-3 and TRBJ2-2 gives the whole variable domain GAGVSQTPSNKVTEKGKYVELRCDPISGHTALYWYRQSLGQGPEFLIYFQGTGAADDSGLPNDRFFAVRPEGSVSTLKIQRTERGDSAVYLCASSTTTAGELFFGEGSRLTVL.

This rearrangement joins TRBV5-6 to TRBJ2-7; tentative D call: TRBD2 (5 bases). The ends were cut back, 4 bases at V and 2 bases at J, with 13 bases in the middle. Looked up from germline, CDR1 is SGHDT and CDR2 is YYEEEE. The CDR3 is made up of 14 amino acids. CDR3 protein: CASSTGLVPYEQYF. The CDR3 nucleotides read TGTGCCAGCAGCACTGGACTGGTACCCTACGAGCAGTACTTC.

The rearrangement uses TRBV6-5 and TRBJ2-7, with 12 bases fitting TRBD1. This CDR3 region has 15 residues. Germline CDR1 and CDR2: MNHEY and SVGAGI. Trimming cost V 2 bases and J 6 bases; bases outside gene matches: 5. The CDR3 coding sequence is TGTGCCAGCAGTTACATTGGGACAGGGGGCGGCGAGCAGTACTTC. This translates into CASSYIGTGGGEQYF.